The 3 T cell receptor beta chains below come from one sample, sequenced in a study of blood T cells in healthy people across ages. A J-beta primer mix and a sample-barcoded 5' primer were used in a second PCR of roughly 7 to 12 cycles. TCRdb recomputed calls from the 5' RACE reads with MiXCR, one row per CDR3 protein. The sample yields 720,000 or so distinct CDR3 sequences, around 38% seen once. Material: blood. The receptors originated from a man at least 80 years old in good health.

Written as DNA, the CDR3 is TGCGCCAGCAGCTTGGGAGTTTGGGAGACCCAGTACTTC. As protein: CASSLGVWETQYF. This rearrangement joins TRBV5-1 to TRBJ2-5, with no clear D. CDR3 length: 13 amino acids. Germline V gives CDR1 SGHRS, CDR2 YFSETQ. V was clipped by 0 bases and J by 5 bases, with 8 bases between them.

The J gene is TRBJ2-7, the V gene TRBV27, with a weak D call TRBD2 (6 bases). The CDR3 has 15 residues. The V gene lost 7 bases and the J gene lost 5 bases, with 21 bases spanning the gap. Germline V gene data show CDR1 as MNHEY and CDR2 as SMNVEV (reference sequence). CDR3 DNA sequence: TGTGCCAGCACTCGTCTTGGGGGAGGCTCGAACGAGCAGTACTTC. Translation gives CASTRLGGGSNEQYF.

The rearrangement links TRBV7-9 to TRBJ2-4, with 9 bases matching TRBD2. Matching the DNA end better, TRBJ2-5 makes the J call doubtful. This CDR3 region has 17 residues. Germline loops: CDR1 SEHNR, CDR2 FQNEAQ (reference sequence). The CDR3 here is CASSFASGISLGETQYF. Written as DNA, the CDR3 is TGTGCCAGCAGCTTCGCTAGCGGGATTTCACTGGGGGAGACCCAGTACTTC.